This TCR beta chain emerged from a study of monozygotic twins with inflammatory bowel disease. Study results and limitations: Lower TCRbeta diversity (inverse Simpson) was seen in IBD patients than in healthy co-twins. It was not supported that a single strong signal or clonotype was associated with IBD.

From roughly 4,000 ng of total RNA, each TCR library was prepared. Samples each yielded cDNA through eight separate reactions. Each CDR3 protein gets one entry in TCRdb, which reprocessed the 5' RACE reads and gives no DNA. This sample's table has 160,000 or so distinct CDR3 sequences. Germline V gene sequence: CDR1 MGHRA, CDR2 YSYEKL. The CDR3 has 16 amino acids. Note on this clonotype: The antigen is not known.

The chain joins TRBV4-1 to TRBJ1-5. Sequences were obtained from blood. This TCR came from a human donor with ulcerative colitis or Crohn's disease, or a healthy co-twin of an affected twin (not recorded which). The chain's CDR3 is CASSQVGGGPDQPQHF.